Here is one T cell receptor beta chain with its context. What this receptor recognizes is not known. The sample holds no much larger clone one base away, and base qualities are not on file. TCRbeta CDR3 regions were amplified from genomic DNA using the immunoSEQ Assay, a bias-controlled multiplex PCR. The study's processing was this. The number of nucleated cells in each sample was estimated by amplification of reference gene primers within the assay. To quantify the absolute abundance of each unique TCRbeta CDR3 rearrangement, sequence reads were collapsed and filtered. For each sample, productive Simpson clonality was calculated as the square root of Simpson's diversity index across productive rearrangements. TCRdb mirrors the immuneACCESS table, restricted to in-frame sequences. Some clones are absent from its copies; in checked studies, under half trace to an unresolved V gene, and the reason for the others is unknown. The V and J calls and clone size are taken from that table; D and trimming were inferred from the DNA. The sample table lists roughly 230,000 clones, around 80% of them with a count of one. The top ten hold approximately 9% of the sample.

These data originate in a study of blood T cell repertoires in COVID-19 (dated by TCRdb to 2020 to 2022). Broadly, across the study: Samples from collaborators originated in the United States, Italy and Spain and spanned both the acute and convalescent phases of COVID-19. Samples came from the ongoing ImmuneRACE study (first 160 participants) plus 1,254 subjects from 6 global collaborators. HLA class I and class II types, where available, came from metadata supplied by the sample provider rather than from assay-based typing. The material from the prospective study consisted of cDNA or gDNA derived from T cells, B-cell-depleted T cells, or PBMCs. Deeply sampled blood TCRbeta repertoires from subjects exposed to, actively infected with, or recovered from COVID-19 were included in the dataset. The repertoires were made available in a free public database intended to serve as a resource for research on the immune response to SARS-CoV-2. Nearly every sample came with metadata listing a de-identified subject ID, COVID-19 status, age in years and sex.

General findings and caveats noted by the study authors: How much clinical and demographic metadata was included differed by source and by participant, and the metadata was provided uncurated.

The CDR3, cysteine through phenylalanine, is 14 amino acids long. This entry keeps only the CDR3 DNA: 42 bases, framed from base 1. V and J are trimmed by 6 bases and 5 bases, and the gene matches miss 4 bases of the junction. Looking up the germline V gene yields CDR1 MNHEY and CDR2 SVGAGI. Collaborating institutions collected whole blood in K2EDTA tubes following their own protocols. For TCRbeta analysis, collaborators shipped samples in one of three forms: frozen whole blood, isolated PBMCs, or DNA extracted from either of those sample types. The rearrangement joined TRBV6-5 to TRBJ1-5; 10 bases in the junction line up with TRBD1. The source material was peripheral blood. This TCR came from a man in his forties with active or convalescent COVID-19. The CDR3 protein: CASRKGQGDQPQHF. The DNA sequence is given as TGTGCCAGCAGAAAAGGACAGGGGGATCAGCCCCAGCATTTT.